This TCR beta chain was observed in a study of beta chain features in type 1 diabetes. Study results and caveats: Within the patient group, naive, central memory and Treg TCRB repertoires appeared more similar to each other than within healthy donors.

Comments on this clone: Its antigen is unknown. This sample also contains other DNA sequences that code for the same CDR3.

The sequenced template was cDNA made from the entire isolated RNA. Profiling relied on immunoSEQ multiplex PCR, and the TCRdb table lists in-frame clones only, not all of them. The repertoire holds 350,000 to 450,000 clones, with about 16% as singletons. Based on CD45RO/CCR7/CD25/CD127/CD95/CD27, CD4+ regulatory, stem cell-like memory, naive and central memory cells were sorted. The source material was naive CD4+ T cells from blood. This receptor was obtained from a woman aged 18-30 years in good health.

The CDR3 region is CSAQGQGGFGYTF. The CDR3 DNA reads TGCAGCGCACAGGGACAGGGGGGATTTGGCTACACCTTC. This sequence joins TRBV29-1 and TRBJ1-2; 11 nucleotides line up with TRBD1. Germline V gives CDR1 SQVTM, CDR2 ANQGSEA. The CDR3 has 13 amino acids. With 7 bases clipped from V and 7 bases from J, the junction kept 8 bases outside the gene matches. The whole variable domain, filled in from reference TRBV29-1 and TRBJ1-2, reads SAVISQKPSRDICQRGTSLTIQCQVDSQVTMMFWYRQQPGQSLTLIATANQGSEATYESGFVIDKFPISRPNLTFSTLTVSNMSPEDSSIYLCSAQGQGGFGYTFGSGTRLTVV.